This T cell receptor beta chain was sequenced during a study of T cell repertoires in cytomegalovirus infection. The CDR3 has 15 amino acids. V shed 1 base and J shed 4 bases, with 11 bases lying between them. The germline gives CDR1 MDHEN, CDR2 SYDVKM. This clonotype was seen ten or more times. TCRdb re-called the reads through MiXCR, storing one row per CDR3 protein. The sample yields 200,000 to 300,000 distinct CDR3 sequences, approximately 14% seen once. V is TRBV28 and J is TRBJ1-3, with D hard to call. The source is a human donor in good health (CMV status not recorded). Some clones in this sample may be carry-over from other donors' samples. Specimen: PBMCs. The CDR3 nucleotides are TGTGCCAGCAGTTTATTCAAGGCAAGCGGAAACACCATATATTTT. Amino acids: CASSLFKASGNTIYF.